This T cell receptor beta chain was found in a study of blood T cell repertoires in COVID-19. Study summary: COVID-19 samples collected from the United States, Italy and Spain covered acute and convalescent phases.

Researchers sorted participants into cohorts using their self-reported clinical history. J was trimmed by 8 bases and V by 4 bases; bases with no gene match: 4. The CDR3 is made up of 13 amino acids. Germline V gene sequence: CDR1 SGHDN, CDR2 FVKESK. Original processing methods: Amplified reference gene primers provided the basis for estimating nucleated cell counts. Some clones are missing from TCRdb's copy, which holds only in-frame ones; the method was immunoSEQ multiplex PCR. V and J calls and clone size follow that table, whereas D and trimming were derived from the DNA. This sample yields over 150,000 clones, of which around 79% are seen a single time; under 20% belongs to the top ten.

The origin of this receptor is a woman between 65 and 79 years old in a cohort exposed to, infected with or recovered from COVID-19 (not recorded which). The V call is TRBV14, the J call TRBJ2-1, with 8 bases identical to TRBD2. The sequencing input was PBMCs or T cells enriched from blood (not recorded which). The CDR3 DNA follows: TGTGCCAGCAGCCGGCTAGCGGGCTATGAGCAGTTCTTC. This encodes CASSRLAGYEQFF.